Shown below are 4 T cell receptor beta chains from a single sample sequenced in a study of spatial heterogeneity in lung cancer. The time point was: sample taken at primary tumor resection. MiXCR was run by TCRdb on the 5' RACE reads, yielding one entry per CDR3 protein. The table shows tens of thousands of distinct CDR3 sequences, with approximately 5% occurring only once. The sample consisted of PBMCs, taken at surgery. The receptors originated from a male donor with early-stage non-small cell lung cancer.

This clonotype has only a few counts. V gene TRBV25-1 combines with J gene TRBJ2-1, with D hard to call. Germline CDR1 is MGHDK and CDR2 is SYGVNS. The CDR3 is 13 amino acids. Trimming removed 1 base from V and 7 bases from J, with 8 bases in between. The CDR3 sequence: CASSEWAANEQFF. The CDR3 nucleotides read TGTGCCAGCAGTGAATGGGCTGCGAATGAGCAGTTCTTC.

In this sample, this clonotype turned up many times. The chain is built from TRBV12-3 or TRBV12-4 and TRBJ2-3, with D possibly matching TRBD1 (6 bases). V lost 5 bases, J lost 5 bases, and 14 bases lay in between. The CDR3 runs 14 residues. CDR3 sequence (DNA): TGTGCCAGCAGTGTGGACAGCTCACAAGATACGCAGTATTTT. This codes for CASSVDSSQDTQYF.

This clonotype was detected ten times or more. This sequence joins TRBV24-1 and TRBJ2-3, with D perhaps assigned TRBD1 or TRBD2 (6 bases each). The CDR3 is made up of 16 amino acids. The ends were cut back, 5 bases at V and 1 base at J, with 15 bases in the middle. CDR1 is KGHDR, CDR2 SFDVKD, per germline. The CDR3: CATSAWGDIRTDTQYF. CDR3 DNA: TGTGCCACCAGTGCCTGGGGGGACATCCGCACAGATACGCAGTATTTT.

This clonotype was counted at least ten times. The rearrangement links TRBV5-4 to TRBJ2-1; D possibly matches TRBD1 or TRBD2 (5 bases each). This CDR3 comprises 15 residues. Germline V gene data show CDR1 as SGHNT and CDR2 as YYREEE (reference sequence). V dropped 3 bases and J dropped 0 bases, with 10 bases sitting between them. The CDR3 DNA reads as TGTGCCAGCAGCTGGGACGGTAGCTCCTACAATGAGCAGTTCTTC. Protein product: CASSWDGSSYNEQFF.